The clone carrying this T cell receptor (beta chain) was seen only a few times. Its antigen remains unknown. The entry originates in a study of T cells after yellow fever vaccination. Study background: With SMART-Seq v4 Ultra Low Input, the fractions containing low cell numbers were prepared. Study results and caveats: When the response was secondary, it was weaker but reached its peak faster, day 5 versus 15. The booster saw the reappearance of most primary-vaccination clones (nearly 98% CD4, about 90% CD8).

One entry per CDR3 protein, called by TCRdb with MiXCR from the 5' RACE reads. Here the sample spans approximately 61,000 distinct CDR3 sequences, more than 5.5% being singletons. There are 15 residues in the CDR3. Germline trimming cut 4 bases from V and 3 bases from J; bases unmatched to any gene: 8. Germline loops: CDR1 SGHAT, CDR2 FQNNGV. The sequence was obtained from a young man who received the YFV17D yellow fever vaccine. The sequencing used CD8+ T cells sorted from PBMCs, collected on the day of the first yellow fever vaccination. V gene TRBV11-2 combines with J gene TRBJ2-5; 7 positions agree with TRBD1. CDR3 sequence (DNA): TGTGCCAGCAGCTCTTGGGGGACAGAAGAAGAGACCCAGTACTTC. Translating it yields CASSSWGTEEETQYF.